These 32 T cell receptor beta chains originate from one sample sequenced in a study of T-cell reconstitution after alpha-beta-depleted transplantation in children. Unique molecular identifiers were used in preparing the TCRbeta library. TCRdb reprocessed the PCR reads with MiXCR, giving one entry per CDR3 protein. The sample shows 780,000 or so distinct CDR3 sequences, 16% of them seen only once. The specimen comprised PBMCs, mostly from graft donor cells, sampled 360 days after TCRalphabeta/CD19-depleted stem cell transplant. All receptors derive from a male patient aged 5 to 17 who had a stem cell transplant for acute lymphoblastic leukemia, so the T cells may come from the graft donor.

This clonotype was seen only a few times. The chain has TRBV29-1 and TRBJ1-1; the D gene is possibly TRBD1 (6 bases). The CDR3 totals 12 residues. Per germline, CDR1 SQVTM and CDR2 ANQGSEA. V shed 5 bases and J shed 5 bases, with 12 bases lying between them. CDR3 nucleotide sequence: TGCAGCGTTTCCGGGGGCTGGACTGAAGCTTTCTTT. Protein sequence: CSVSGGWTEAFF.

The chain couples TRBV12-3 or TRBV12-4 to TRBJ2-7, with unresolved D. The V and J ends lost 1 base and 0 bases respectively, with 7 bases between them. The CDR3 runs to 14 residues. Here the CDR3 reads CASSLVLTSYEQYF. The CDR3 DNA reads TGTGCCAGCAGTTTAGTACTAACCTCCTACGAGCAGTACTTC.

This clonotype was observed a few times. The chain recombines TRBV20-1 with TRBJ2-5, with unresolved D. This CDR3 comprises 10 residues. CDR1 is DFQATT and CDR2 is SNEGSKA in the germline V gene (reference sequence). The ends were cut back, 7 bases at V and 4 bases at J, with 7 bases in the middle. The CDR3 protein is CSVQTETQYF. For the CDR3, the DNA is TGCAGTGTCCAGACAGAGACCCAGTACTTC.

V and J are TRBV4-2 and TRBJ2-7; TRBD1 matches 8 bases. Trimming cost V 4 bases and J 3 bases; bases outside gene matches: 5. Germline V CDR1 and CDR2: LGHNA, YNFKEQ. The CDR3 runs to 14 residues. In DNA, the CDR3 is TGTGCCAGCAGCCTAACCGGGACAGGCTACGAGCAGTACTTC. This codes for CASSLTGTGYEQYF.

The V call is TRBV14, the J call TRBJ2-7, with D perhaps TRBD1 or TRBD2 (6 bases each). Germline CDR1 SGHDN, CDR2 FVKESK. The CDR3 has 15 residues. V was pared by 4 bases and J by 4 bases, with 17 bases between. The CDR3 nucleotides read TGTGCCAGCAGCCCACAACAGGGAGGAAGGTACGAGCAGTACTTC. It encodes CASSPQQGGRYEQYF.

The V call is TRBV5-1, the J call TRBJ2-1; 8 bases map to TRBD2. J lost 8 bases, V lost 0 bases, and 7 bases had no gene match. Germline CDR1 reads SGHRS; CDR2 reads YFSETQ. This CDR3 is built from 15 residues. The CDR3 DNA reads TGCGCCAGCAGCTTGGCCCCGACTAGCGTCGATGAGCAGTTCTTC. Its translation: CASSLAPTSVDEQFF. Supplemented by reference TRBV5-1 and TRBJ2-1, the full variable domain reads KAGVTQTPRYLIKTRGQQVTLSCSPISGHRSVSWYQQTPGQGLQFLFEYFSETQRNKGNFPGRFSGRQFSNSRSEMNVSTLELGDSALYLCASSLAPTSVDEQFFGPGTRLTVL.

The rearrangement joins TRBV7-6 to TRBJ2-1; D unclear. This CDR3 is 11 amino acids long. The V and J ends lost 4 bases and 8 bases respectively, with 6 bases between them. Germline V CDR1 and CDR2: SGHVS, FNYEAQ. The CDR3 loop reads CASSWKYEQFF. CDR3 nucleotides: TGTGCCAGCAGCTGGAAATATGAGCAGTTCTTC.

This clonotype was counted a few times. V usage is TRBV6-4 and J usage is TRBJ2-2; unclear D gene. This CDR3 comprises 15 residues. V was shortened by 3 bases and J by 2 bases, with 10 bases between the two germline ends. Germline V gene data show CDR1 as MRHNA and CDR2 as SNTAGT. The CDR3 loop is CASSETRLNTGELFF. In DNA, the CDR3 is TGTGCCAGCAGTGAAACTCGCTTAAACACCGGGGAGCTGTTTTTT.

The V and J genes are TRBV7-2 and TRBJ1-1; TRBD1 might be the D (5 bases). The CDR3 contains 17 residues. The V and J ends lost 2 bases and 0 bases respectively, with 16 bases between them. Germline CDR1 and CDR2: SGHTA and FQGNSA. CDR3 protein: CASSLWWAGRMNTEAFF. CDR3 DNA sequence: TGTGCCAGCAGCTTATGGTGGGCAGGGAGGATGAACACTGAAGCTTTCTTT.

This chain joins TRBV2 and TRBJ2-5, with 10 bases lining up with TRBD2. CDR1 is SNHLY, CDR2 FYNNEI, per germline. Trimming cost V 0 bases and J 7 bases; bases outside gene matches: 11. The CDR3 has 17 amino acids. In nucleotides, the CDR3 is TGTGCCAGCAGTGAAGCACCTAGCGGGAGAAGGGTAGCGACCCAGTACTTC. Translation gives CASSEAPSGRRVATQYF.

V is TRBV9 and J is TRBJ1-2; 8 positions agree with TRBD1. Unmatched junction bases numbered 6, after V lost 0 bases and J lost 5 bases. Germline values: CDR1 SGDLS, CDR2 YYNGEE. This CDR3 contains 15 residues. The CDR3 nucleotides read TGTGCCAGCAGCGTAGCTTCCAGGGGGCCGTATGGCTACACCTTC. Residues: CASSVASRGPYGYTF.

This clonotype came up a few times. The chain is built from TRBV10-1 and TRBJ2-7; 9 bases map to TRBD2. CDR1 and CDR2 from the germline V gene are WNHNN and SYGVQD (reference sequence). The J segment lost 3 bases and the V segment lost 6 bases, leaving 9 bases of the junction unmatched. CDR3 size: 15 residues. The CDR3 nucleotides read TGCGCCAGCAGCTCCGGGACTAGCAGAGACTACGAGCAGTACTTC. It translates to CASSSGTSRDYEQYF.

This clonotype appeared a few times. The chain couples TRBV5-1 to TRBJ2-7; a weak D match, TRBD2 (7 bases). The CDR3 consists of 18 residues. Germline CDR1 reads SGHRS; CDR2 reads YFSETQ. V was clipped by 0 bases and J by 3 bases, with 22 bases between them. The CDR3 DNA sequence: TGCGCCAGCAGCTTGGGTCGGGGGGCAAAATCGGAGTTCTACGAGCAGTACTTC. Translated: CASSLGRGAKSEFYEQYF.

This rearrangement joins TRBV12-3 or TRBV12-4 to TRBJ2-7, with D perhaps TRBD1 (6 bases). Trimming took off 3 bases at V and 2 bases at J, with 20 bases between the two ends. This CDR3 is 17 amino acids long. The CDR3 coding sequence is TGTGCCAGCAGTTTTGCCTGGGACACCTTTCGCCCCTACGAGCAGTACTTC. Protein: CASSFAWDTFRPYEQYF.

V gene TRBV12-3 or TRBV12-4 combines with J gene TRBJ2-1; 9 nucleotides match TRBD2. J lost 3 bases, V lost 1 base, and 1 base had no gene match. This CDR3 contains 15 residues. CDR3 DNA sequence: TGTGCCAGCAGTTTAGAGCGGGGGGTCTACAATGAGCAGTTCTTC. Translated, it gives CASSLERGVYNEQFF.

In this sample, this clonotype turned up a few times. The CDR3 sequence: CASRSGQRTQYF. DNA of the CDR3: TGTGCCAGCAGATCCGGACAAAGAACGCAGTATTTT. The rearrangement uses TRBV7-2 and TRBJ2-3, with a possible D match to TRBD1 (5 bases). This CDR3 spans 12 amino acids. CDR1 is SGHTA, CDR2 FQGNSA, per germline. The V and J ends lost 6 bases and 9 bases respectively, with 13 bases between them.

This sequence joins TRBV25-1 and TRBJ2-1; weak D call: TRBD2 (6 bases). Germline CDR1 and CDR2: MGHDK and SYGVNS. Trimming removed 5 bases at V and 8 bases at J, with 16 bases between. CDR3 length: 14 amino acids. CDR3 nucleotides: TGTGCCAGCAGTCCCGCGGGGTTTGACCATGAGCAGTTCTTC. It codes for CASSPAGFDHEQFF.

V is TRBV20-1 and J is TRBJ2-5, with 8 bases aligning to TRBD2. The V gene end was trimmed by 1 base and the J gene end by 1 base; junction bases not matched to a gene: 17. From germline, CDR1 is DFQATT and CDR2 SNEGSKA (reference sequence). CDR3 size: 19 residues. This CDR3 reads CSARVRASGQHPFQETQYF. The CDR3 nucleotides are TGCAGTGCTAGAGTGAGGGCTAGCGGGCAGCACCCTTTCCAAGAGACCCAGTACTTC.

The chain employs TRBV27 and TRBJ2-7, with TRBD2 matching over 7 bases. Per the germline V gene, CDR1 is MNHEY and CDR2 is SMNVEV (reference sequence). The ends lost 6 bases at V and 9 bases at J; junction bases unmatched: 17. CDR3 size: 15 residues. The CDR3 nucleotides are TGTGCCAGCAGACCGACTCCCGGGACTACTGTGTGGCAGTACTTC. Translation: CASRPTPGTTVWQYF.

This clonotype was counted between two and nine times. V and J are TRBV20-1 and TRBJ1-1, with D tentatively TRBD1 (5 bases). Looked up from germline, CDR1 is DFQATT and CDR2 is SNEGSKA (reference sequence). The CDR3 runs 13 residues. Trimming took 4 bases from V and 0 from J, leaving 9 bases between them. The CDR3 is CSAIRGLNTEAFF. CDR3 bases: TGCAGTGCTATTAGGGGTTTGAACACTGAAGCTTTCTTT.

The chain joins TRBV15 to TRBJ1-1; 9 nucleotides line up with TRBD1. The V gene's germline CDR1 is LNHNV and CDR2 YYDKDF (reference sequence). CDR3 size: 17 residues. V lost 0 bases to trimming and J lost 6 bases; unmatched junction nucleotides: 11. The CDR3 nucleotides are TGTGCCACCAGCAGAGACCCATGGACAGGGGTTTACCCTGAAGCTTTCTTT. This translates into CATSRDPWTGVYPEAFF.

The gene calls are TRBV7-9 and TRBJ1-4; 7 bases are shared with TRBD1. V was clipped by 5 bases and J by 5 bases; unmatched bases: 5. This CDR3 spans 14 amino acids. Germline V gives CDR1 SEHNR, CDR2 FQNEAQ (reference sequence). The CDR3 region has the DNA TGTGCCAGCAGCCGACAGGGACGGAATGAAAAACTGTTTTTT. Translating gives CASSRQGRNEKLFF.

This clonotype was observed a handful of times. CDR3 loop: CASSLAPAGPPPTYGYTF. The CDR3 nucleotides are TGCGCCAGCAGCTTGGCTCCTGCAGGGCCCCCTCCTACTTATGGCTACACCTTC. The chain employs TRBV5-1 and TRBJ1-2, with D perhaps matching TRBD1 (5 bases). In germline, CDR1 is SGHRS, CDR2 YFSETQ. There are 18 residues in the CDR3. The V end was cut by 0 bases, the J end by 5 bases, with 23 bases between.

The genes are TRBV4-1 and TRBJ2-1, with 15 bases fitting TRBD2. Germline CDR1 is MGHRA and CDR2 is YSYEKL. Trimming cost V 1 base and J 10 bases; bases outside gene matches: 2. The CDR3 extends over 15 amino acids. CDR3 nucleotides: TGCGCCAGCAGCCAAGGTGGACTAGCGGGAGGGGAGCAGTTCTTC. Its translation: CASSQGGLAGGEQFF.

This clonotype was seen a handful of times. The CDR3 sequence is CASSFGPSAYEQYF. In DNA form, the CDR3 reads TGTGCCAGCAGTTTTGGACCCTCGGCCTACGAGCAGTACTTC. The chain has TRBV27 and TRBJ2-7; D is unresolved. The CDR3 sequence is 14 residues long. V was trimmed by 3 bases and J by 2 bases, leaving 11 bases between them. CDR1 and CDR2 from the germline V gene are MNHEY and SMNVEV (reference sequence).

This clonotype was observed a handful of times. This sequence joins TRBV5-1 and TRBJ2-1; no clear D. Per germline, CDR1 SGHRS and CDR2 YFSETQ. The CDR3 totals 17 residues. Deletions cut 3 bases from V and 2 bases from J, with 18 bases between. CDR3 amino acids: CASSSGPRLFTYNEQFF. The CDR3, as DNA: TGCGCCAGCAGCTCCGGACCGCGTCTTTTCACCTACAATGAGCAGTTCTTC.

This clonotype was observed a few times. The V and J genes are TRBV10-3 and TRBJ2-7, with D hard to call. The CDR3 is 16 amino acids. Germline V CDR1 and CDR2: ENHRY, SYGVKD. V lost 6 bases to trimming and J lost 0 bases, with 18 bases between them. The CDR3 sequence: CAIRRSPAASSYEQYF. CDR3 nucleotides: TGTGCCATCAGAAGGTCCCCTGCGGCTAGCTCCTACGAGCAGTACTTC.

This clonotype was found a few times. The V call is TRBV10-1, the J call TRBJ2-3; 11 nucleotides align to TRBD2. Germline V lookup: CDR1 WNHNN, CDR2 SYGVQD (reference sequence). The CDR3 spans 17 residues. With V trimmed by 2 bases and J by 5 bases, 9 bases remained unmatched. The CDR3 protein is CASSEGTSGVSEDTQYF. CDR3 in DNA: TGCGCCAGCAGTGAGGGGACTAGCGGAGTTAGCGAAGATACGCAGTATTTT.

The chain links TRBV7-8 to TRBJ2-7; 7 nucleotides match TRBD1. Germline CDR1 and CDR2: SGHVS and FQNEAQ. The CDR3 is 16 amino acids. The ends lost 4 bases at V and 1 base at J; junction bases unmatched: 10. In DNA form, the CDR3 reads TGTGCCAGCAGCTCAAGACAGGGAAGAGGGTCCTACGAGCAGTACTTC. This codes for CASSSRQGRGSYEQYF.

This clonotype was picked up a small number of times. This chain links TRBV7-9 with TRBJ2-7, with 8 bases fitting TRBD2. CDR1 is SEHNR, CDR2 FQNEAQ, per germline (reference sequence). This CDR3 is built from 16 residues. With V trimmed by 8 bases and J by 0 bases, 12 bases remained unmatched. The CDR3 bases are TGTGCCAGCGACCCGGGACTAGGTGGCCACTCCTACGAGCAGTACTTC. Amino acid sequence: CASDPGLGGHSYEQYF.

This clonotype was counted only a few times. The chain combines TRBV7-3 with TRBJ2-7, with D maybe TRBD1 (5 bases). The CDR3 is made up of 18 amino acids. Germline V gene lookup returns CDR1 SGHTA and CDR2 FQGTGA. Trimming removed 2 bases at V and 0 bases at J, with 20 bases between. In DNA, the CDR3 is TGTGCCAGCAGCTTATATCCGTCTGAGGCAGGGCACTCCTACGAGCAGTACTTC. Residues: CASSLYPSEAGHSYEQYF.

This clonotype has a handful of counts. CDR3 protein: CASSYTFSSYEQYF. The CDR3 coding sequence is TGTGCCAGCAGTTATACCTTCAGCTCCTACGAGCAGTACTTC. This sequence joins TRBV27 and TRBJ2-7; D is uncertain. CDR1 MNHEY and CDR2 SMNVEV come from the germline V gene (reference sequence). Trimming cost V 4 bases and J 0 bases, with 10 bases left between them. The CDR3 has 14 amino acids.